This T cell receptor (beta chain) was documented in a study of blood T cell repertoires in COVID-19. Study-level background: T cells, B-cell-depleted T cells, or PBMCs supplied cDNA or gDNA.

Seattle patient enrollment occurred during active infection, with longitudinal follow-up thereafter. Only in-frame clones appear in the TCRdb table, and some are missing; sequencing was by immunoSEQ multiplex PCR. Of hundreds of thousands of clones listed, 90% are singletons. CDR3 length equals 14 residues. Germline V gives CDR1 SGHTA, CDR2 FQGTGA. V shed 2 bases, J shed 4 bases, and the junction held 4 bases outside the gene matches. The chain recombines TRBV7-3 with TRBJ1-1; TRBD1 aligns across 7 bases. This clonotype originated in a woman aged 40-49 years with COVID-19, enrolled during active disease. Material for sequencing was peripheral blood. Here the CDR3 DNA reads TGTGCCAGCAGCTTAGATGGACAGGCCACTGAAGCTTTCTTT. Protein sequence: CASSLDGQATEAFF.